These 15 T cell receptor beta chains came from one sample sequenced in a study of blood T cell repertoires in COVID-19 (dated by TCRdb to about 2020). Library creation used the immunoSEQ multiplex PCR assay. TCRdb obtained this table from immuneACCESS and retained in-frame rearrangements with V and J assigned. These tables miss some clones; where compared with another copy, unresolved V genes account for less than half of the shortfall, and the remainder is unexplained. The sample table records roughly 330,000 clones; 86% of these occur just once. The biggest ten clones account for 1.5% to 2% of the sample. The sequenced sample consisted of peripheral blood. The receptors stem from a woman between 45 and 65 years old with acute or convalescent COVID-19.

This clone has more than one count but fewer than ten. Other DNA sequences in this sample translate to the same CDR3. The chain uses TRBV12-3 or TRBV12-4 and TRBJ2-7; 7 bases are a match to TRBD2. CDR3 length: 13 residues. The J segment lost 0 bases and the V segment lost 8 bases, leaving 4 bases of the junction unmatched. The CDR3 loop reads CASGGSYSYEQYF. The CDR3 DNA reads TGTGCCAGCGGCGGGAGTTACTCCTACGAGCAGTACTTC.

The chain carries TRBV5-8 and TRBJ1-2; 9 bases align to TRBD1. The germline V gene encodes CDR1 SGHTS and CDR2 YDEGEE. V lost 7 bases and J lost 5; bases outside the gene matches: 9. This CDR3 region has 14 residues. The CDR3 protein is CASGDTGGAYGYTF. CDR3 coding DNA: TGTGCCAGCGGAGACACAGGGGGCGCGTATGGCTACACCTTC. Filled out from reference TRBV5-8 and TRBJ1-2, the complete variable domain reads EAGVTQSPTHLIKTRGQQATLRCSPISGHTSVYWYQQALGLGLQFLLWYDEGEERNRGNFPPRFSGRQFPNYSSELNVNALELEDSALYLCASGDTGGAYGYTFGSGTRLTVV.

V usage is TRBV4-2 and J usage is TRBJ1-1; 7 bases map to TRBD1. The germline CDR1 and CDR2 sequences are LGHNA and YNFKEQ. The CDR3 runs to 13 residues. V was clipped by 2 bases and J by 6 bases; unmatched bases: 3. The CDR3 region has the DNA TGTGCCAGCAGCCAAACAGGGGTACCTGAAGCTTTCTTT. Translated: CASSQTGVPEAFF.

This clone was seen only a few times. The CDR3 nucleotides read TGCGCCAGCAGCCAAAGGGGGCTAAGGGGCTACACCTTC. It encodes CASSQRGLRGYTF. This chain uses TRBV4-3 with TRBJ1-2; 7 bases are a match to TRBD1. V trimming: 2 bases; J trimming: 8 bases; junction bases outside the gene matches: 5. In germline, CDR1 is LGHNA, CDR2 YSLEER. The CDR3 loop spans 13 amino acids.

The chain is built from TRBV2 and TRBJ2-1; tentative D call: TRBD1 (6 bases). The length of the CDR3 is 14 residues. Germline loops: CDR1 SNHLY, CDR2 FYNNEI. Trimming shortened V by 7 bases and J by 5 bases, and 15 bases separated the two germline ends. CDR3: CASIRRQADNEQFF. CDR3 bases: TGTGCCAGCATAAGGAGACAGGCGGACAATGAGCAGTTCTTC.

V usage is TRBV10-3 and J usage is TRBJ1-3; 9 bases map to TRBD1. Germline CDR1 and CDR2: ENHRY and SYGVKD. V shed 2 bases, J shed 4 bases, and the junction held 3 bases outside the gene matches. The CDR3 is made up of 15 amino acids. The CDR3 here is CAISEATGGGNTIYF. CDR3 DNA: TGTGCCATCAGTGAGGCTACAGGGGGCGGAAACACCATATATTTT.

CDR3 DNA: TGCGCCAGCAGCTTAACTGGGACTAGCGGAACCTCCTACGAGCAGTACTTC. This codes for CASSLTGTSGTSYEQYF. The rearrangement uses TRBV5-1 and TRBJ2-7; 11 nucleotides agree with TRBD2. The length of the CDR3 is 17 residues. The germline gives CDR1 SGHRS, CDR2 YFSETQ. Unmatched junction bases numbered 7, after V lost 2 bases and J lost 0 bases.

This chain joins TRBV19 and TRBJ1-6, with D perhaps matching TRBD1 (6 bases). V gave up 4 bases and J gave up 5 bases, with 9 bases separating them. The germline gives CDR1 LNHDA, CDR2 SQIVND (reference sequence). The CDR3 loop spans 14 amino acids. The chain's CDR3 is CASSKGEDNSPLHF. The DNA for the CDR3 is TGTGCCAGTAGTAAGGGGGAAGATAATTCACCCCTCCACTTT.

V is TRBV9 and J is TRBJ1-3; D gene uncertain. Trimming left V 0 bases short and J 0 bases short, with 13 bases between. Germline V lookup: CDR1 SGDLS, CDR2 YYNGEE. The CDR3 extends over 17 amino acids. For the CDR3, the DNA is TGTGCCAGCAGCGTAGAGGCAAGCGGGAGCTCTGGAAACACCATATATTTT. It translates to CASSVEASGSSGNTIYF. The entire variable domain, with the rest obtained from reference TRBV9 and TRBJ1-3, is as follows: DSGVTQTPKHLITATGQRVTLRCSPRSGDLSVYWYQQSLDQGLQFLIQYYNGEERAKGNILERFSAQQFPDLHSELNLSSLELGDSALYFCASSVEASGSSGNTIYFGEGSWLTVV.

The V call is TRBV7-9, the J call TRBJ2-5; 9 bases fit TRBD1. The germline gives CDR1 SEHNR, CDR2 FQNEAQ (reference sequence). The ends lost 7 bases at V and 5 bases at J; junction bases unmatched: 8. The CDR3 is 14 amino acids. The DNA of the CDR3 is TGTGCCAGCAACTTGGGACAGGGTGAGGAGACCCAGTACTTC. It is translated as CASNLGQGEETQYF.

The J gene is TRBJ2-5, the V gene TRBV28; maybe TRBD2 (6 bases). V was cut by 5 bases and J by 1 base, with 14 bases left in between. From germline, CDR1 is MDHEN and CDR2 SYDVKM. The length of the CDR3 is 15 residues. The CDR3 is CASSPSGLVQETQYF. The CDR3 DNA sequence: TGTGCCAGCAGTCCAAGCGGGCTCGTCCAAGAGACCCAGTACTTC.

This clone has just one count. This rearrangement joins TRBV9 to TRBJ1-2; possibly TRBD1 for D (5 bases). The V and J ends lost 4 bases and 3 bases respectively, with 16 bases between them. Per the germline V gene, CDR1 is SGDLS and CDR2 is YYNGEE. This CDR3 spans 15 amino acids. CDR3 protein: CASSPSVGGDYGYTF. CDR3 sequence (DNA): TGTGCCAGCAGCCCCTCCGTGGGGGGTGACTATGGCTACACCTTC.

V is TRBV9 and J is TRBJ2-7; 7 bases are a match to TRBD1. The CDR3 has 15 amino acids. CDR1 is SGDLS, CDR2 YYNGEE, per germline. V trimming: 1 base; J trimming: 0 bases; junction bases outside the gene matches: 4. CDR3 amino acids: CASSVQAGGSYEQYF. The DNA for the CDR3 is TGTGCCAGCAGCGTACAGGCAGGGGGCTCCTACGAGCAGTACTTC.

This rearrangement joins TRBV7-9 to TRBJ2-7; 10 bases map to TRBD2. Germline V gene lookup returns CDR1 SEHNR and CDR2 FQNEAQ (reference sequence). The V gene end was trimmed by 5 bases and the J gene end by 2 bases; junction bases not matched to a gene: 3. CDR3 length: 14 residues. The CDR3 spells CASSLGTSAYEQYF. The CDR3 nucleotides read TGTGCCAGCAGCCTCGGGACTAGCGCCTACGAGCAGTACTTC.

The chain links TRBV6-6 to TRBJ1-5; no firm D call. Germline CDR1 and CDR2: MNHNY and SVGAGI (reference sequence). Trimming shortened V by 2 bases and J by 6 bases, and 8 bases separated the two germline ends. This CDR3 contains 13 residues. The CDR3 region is CASSYQDGQPQHF. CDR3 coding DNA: TGTGCCAGCAGTTACCAGGATGGTCAGCCCCAGCATTTT.